The rows below give T cell receptor beta chains drawn from one sample of a study of blood T cells in healthy people across ages. TCRdb reprocessed the 5' RACE reads with MiXCR, giving one entry per CDR3 protein. Altogether 600,000 or so distinct CDR3 sequences are present, more than 20% being singletons, with the ten largest covering about 3.6%. The sample was blood. The receptors originated from a man in his 70s in good health. CDR3s leave out the opening cysteine and the closing phenylalanine or tryptophan. Clone size is stated in some rows and not others, as once, few, many or a class when expanded.

j_call	clone_size	v_call	cdr3_aa
TRBJ2-5	-	TRBV29-1	SIGTSGETQY
TRBJ1-3	many	TRBV5-1	ASSREGATGNTIY
TRBJ2-7	-	TRBV5-1	ASSKDRDEQY
TRBJ1-4	many	TRBV12-3/TRBV12-4	ASNKGTIEEKLF
TRBJ1-1	few	TRBV5-5	ASSAGQGREAF
TRBJ2-4	few	TRBV20-1	SAKRQGAKNIQY
TRBJ1-6	-	TRBV2	ASNGAGRNSPLH
TRBJ2-1	-	TRBV20-1	GASLDAYNEQF
TRBJ1-1	few	TRBV20-1	SAREPGADTEAF
TRBJ2-5	few	TRBV9	ASSPSARRNQETQY
TRBJ2-7	few	TRBV6-2/TRBV6-3	ASSREEFYEQY
TRBJ1-1	few	TRBV5-1	ASRVRRHTEAF
TRBJ1-2	-	TRBV2	ASGRQYGYT
TRBJ2-1	few	TRBV7-9	ASSPTPRGSGQKQF
TRBJ1-1	many	TRBV5-5	ASSLTAMNTEAF
TRBJ1-5	few	TRBV12-3/TRBV12-4	ASSLASYPGQGSNQLQH
TRBJ1-4	-	TRBV29-1	SAAGGNGEKLF
TRBJ2-1	few	TRBV20-1	SARTSGSRNEQF
TRBJ2-7	-	TRBV5-1	ASSSTGGTYEQY
-	few	TRBV20-1	SARDFYNEQF
TRBJ2-6	-	TRBV20-1	SAREGSGANVLT
TRBJ2-1	-	TRBV12-3/TRBV12-4	ASGGEQF
TRBJ2-5	many	TRBV5-1	ASSLTSGSMETQY
TRBJ1-4	few	TRBV20-1	SARDRRAPGEKLF
TRBJ2-5	many	TRBV6-5	ASSYRGRETQY
TRBJ1-1	few	TRBV12-3/TRBV12-4	ASGGTGSTEAF
TRBJ1-1	few	TRBV14	ASSKPGVGGREAF
TRBJ2-5	-	TRBV20-1	SARDRVGLQETQY
TRBJ2-7	few	TRBV5-5	ASSTGTSGLAGPGQY
TRBJ1-1	-	TRBV10-3	AISDLTGGTEAF
TRBJ1-4	few	TRBV15	ATSRGGATNEKLF
TRBJ2-7	-	TRBV7-9	ASSLATGAFEQY
-	few	TRBV10-3	AISENNEQF
TRBJ2-1	few	TRBV28	ASSFQNNEQF